Sequencing of this T cell receptor (beta chain) was carried out in a study of human T cells and chemical hapten exposure. Study context: Alopecia areata, totalis and universalis patients, mostly female, were included. Per-sample TCR yields varied mainly from small pooled library volume differences.

Trimming left V 4 bases short and J 1 base short, with 11 bases between. Germline V gives CDR1 SGHNT, CDR2 YYREEE (reference sequence). This CDR3 comprises 14 residues. Indicated time point: patch test 1, 2 weeks after DPC sensitization. Documented treatment: therapeutic diphenylcyclopropenone sensitization with weekly scalp DPC. Individual cDNA molecules had unique molecular identifiers attached to them by the library. Authors' data handling: Per sample, the median was 95,638 TCRs, with values from approximately 25,000 to 650,000. TCRdb recomputed calls from the RACE reads with MiXCR, one row per CDR3 protein. TCRdb's processing, not the authors' own work, is the source of the V and J calls. This sample has more than 65,000 distinct CDR3 sequences, with about 9.4% found just once.

The receptor was derived from a woman aged 50 to 65 with alopecia areata. Some clones in this sample may be carry-over from other donors' samples. The V and J genes are TRBV5-4 and TRBJ1-2, with D possibly matching TRBD1 (5 bases). The source was whole blood, collected in connection with sensitization to the hapten diphenylcyclopropenone (DPC). The CDR3 DNA sequence: TGTGCCAGCAGCATGATGACAGTTAACTATGGCTACACCTTC. This translates into CASSMMTVNYGYTF.